These 12 T cell receptor beta chains originate from one sample sequenced in a study of blood T cell repertoires in COVID-19. Generated by immunoSEQ multiplex PCR, the TCRdb table keeps only in-frame clones and is missing some. The sample contains 300,000 to 350,000 clones, roughly 88% of which appear only once. The sequenced sample was peripheral blood. These receptors were obtained from a woman in her twenties or thirties with COVID-19, enrolled during active disease.

In its sample, this clone was seen once. CDR3 sequence reads: CASSYRQGAYEQYF. For the CDR3, the DNA is TGTGCCAGCAGTTACAGGCAGGGTGCCTACGAGCAGTACTTC. The chain employs TRBV6-2 or TRBV6-3 and TRBJ2-7; D is possibly TRBD1 (5 bases). Germline CDR1 is MNHEY and CDR2 is SVGEGT. The CDR3 is made up of 14 amino acids. Trimming left V 2 bases short and J 2 bases short, with 10 bases between.

V usage is TRBV6-4 and J usage is TRBJ1-5, with a possible D match to TRBD1 (6 bases). In germline, CDR1 is MRHNA, CDR2 SNTAGT. CDR3 length: 17 amino acids. V lost 4 bases and J 3 bases, leaving 19 bases between the germline ends. The CDR3 coding sequence is TGTGCCAGCAGTGGGGCAGGGGCCAGAGATTTCAATCAGCCCCAGCATTTT. Its translation is CASSGAGARDFNQPQHF.

The rearrangement links TRBV19 to TRBJ1-6, with a weak D call TRBD1 (5 bases). Looked up from germline, CDR1 is LNHDA and CDR2 is SQIVND (reference sequence). This CDR3 is 15 amino acids long. V was clipped by 6 bases and J by 3 bases, with 12 bases between them. The CDR3 DNA sequence: TGTGCCAGTAGCAGCGAGGGACTCTATAATTCACCCCTCCACTTT. Translating gives CASSSEGLYNSPLHF. Full variable domain (rest looked up from reference TRBV19 and TRBJ1-6): DGGITQSPKYLFRKEGQNVTLSCEQNLNHDAMYWYRQDPGQGLRLIYYSQIVNDFQKGDIAEGYSVSREKKESFPLTVTSAQKNPTAFYLCASSSEGLYNSPLHFGNGTRLTVT.

The V gene is TRBV3-1 (or the pseudogene TRBV3-2), the J gene TRBJ2-7; 7 bases are a match to TRBD2. From germline, CDR1 is LGHDT and CDR2 YNNKEL (reference sequence). The length of the CDR3 is 16 residues. The V and J ends lost 1 base and 3 bases, in that order; junction bases with no gene match: 9. The CDR3 DNA is TGTGCCAGCAGCCAAGGCGTGGTGACTAGCAACTACGAGCAGTACTTC. This gives the protein CASSQGVVTSNYEQYF.

The chain is built from TRBV18 and TRBJ1-5, with 8 bases that match TRBD1. Germline V lookup: CDR1 KGHSH, CDR2 LQKENI. The trim removed 3 bases at V and 6 bases at J, leaving 4 bases unmatched. CDR3 length: 14 residues. The CDR3 region has the DNA TGTGCCAGCTCACCTCAGGGGGCGGGTCAGCCCCAGCATTTT. Translating gives CASSPQGAGQPQHF.

The chain is built from TRBV5-4 and TRBJ1-6; 7 nucleotides agree with TRBD1. The CDR3 is made up of 16 amino acids. Germline V gene data show CDR1 as SGHNT and CDR2 as YYREEE (reference sequence). Losses at the gene ends were 1 base for V and 7 bases for J; bases not matched to a gene: 8. Here the CDR3 DNA reads TGTGCCAGCAGCTTGCTCGGTACAGGGGACAATTCACCCCTCCACTTT. The encoded protein is CASSLLGTGDNSPLHF.

V is TRBV4-1 and J is TRBJ2-7, with 8 bases fitting TRBD1. Trimming took 0 bases from V and 5 from J; bases not matched to a gene: 9. The CDR3 is 16 residues long. CDR1 MGHRA and CDR2 YSYEKL come from the germline V gene. The CDR3 nucleotides are TGCGCCAGCAGCCAAGATCCCAGGGCAGGGGGCGACGAGCAGTACTTC. Translation: CASSQDPRAGGDEQYF.

The rearrangement links TRBV5-4 to TRBJ1-3, with TRBD1 matching over 10 bases. The V segment lost 4 bases and the J segment 0 bases; nucleotides outside the gene matches: 4. Germline CDR1 reads SGHNT; CDR2 reads YYREEE (reference sequence). The length of the CDR3 is 16 residues. The CDR3 region is CASSIRTGGSGNTIYF. CDR3 DNA: TGTGCCAGCAGCATTAGGACAGGGGGCTCTGGAAACACCATATATTTT.

The CDR3 loop reads CASSPGLINQPQHF. CDR3 coding DNA: TGTGCCAGCAGCCCGGGACTTATCAATCAGCCCCAGCATTTT. The chain recombines TRBV5-5 with TRBJ1-5; D is perhaps TRBD1 (5 bases). V lost 4 bases to trimming and J lost 3 bases, with 11 bases between them. CDR1 SGHKS and CDR2 YYEKEE come from the germline V gene (reference sequence). The CDR3 contains 14 residues.

The chain carries TRBV11-3 and TRBJ2-7; tentatively, D is TRBD2 (6 bases). There are 14 residues in the CDR3. Between the trimmed V and J ends, which lost 2 bases and 5 bases, there was a span of 13 bases. CDR1 SGHNT and CDR2 YENEEA come from the germline V gene. CDR3 sequence: CASSLIGGDDEQYF. For the CDR3, the DNA is TGTGCCAGCAGCTTAATAGGAGGGGACGACGAGCAGTACTTC.

The genes are TRBV6-1 and TRBJ2-7; no definite D call. The V gene lost 1 base and the J gene lost 2 bases, with 6 bases spanning the gap. The CDR3 covers 13 residues. Germline lookup yields CDR1 MNHNS and CDR2 SASEGT. CDR3 in DNA: TGTGCCAGCAGTGAAGGGGCACCCTACGAGCAGTACGTC. It is translated as CASSEGAPYEQYV.

CDR3 coding DNA: TGTGCCAGCAGCTCCAGCGGACTAGCGCAAGAGACCCAGTACTTC. Protein sequence: CASSSSGLAQETQYF. The chain has TRBV11-2 and TRBJ2-5, with TRBD2 matching 9 bases. Germline loops: CDR1 SGHAT, CDR2 FQNNGV. The trim removed 4 bases at V and 2 bases at J, leaving 5 bases unmatched. The CDR3 loop spans 15 amino acids.